These 2 T cell receptor beta chains share one sample of origin, sequenced in a study of Ad26.COV2.S vaccination and SARS-CoV-2 variants. Some clones are missing from TCRdb's copy, which holds only in-frame ones; the method was immunoSEQ multiplex PCR. The data show about 350,000 clones, with around 89% seen just once and approximately 5.9% held by the top ten. Noted treatment: approximately 18 received Ad26.COV2.S at low or high dose, single or two shots; about 5 received placebo; per-sample allocation not given. Vaccine and placebo recipients were sampled on day 63 after the first injection. This specimen consisted of peripheral blood, obtained in a trial of Ad26.COV2.S vaccine versus placebo. The source is a person between 18 and 65 years old who received the Ad26.COV2.S COVID-19 vaccine or a placebo.

The genes are TRBV24-1 and TRBJ2-1; D is ambiguous. V lost 11 bases to trimming and J lost 5 bases, with 9 bases between them. Germline V gene sequence: CDR1 KGHDR, CDR2 SFDVKD. The CDR3 length is 11 residues. CDR3 residues: CASAGDNEQFF. The CDR3 DNA is TGTGCCAGTGCAGGAGACAATGAGCAGTTCTTC.

The chain links TRBV19 to TRBJ1-5; no clear D. V was cut by 2 bases and J by 5 bases, with 10 bases left in between. Germline V CDR1 and CDR2: LNHDA, SQIVND (reference sequence). This CDR3 is built from 14 residues. This CDR3 reads CASSITLEYQPQHF. The CDR3 coding sequence is TGTGCCAGTAGTATAACGTTAGAGTATCAGCCCCAGCATTTT.